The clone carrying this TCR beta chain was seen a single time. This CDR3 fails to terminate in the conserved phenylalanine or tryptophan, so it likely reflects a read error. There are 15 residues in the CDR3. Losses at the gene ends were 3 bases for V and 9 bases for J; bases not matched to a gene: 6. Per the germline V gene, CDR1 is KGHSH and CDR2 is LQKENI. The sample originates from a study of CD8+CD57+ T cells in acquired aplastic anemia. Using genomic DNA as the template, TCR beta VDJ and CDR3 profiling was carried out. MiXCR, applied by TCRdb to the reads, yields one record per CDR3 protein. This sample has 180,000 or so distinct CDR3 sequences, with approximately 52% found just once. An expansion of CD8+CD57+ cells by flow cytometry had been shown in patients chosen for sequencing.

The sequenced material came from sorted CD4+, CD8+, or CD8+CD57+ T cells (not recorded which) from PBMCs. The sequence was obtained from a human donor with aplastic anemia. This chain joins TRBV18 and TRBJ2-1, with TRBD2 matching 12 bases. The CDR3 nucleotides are TGTGCCAGCTCACCTGACTCTAGCGGGAGGGGTGAGCAGTTCCTC. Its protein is CASSPDSSGRGEQFL.